This entry is about one TCR beta chain. TCRdb's table, derived via immunoSEQ multiplex PCR, lists solely in-frame clones and lacks some. The data show 50,000 to 65,000 clones, 89% seen once. This sample is drawn from a study of cytomegalovirus exposure and HLA in healthy donors. This CDR3 region has 18 residues. V was cut by 0 bases and J by 5 bases, with 18 bases left in between. Germline CDR1 reads SGDLS; CDR2 reads YYNGEE. The sequenced material came from PBMCs. This clonotype was obtained from a woman aged 18 to 35 in good health and CMV-seropositive. The V and J genes are TRBV9 and TRBJ2-6, with D perhaps matching TRBD2 (7 bases). CDR3 in amino acids: CASSVGSGGASRANVLTF. In DNA form, the CDR3 reads TGTGCCAGCAGCGTAGGTTCGGGGGGCGCTTCGAGGGCCAACGTCCTGACTTTC.